This T cell receptor (beta chain) comes out of a study of shared clonotypes between healthy human individuals (dated by TCRdb to 2019 to 2021). With regard to the full study: The cohort comprised two women and a few men aged 18 to 49 years. For each donor, three plates each were used for CD4 naive and CD4 memory, two plates were used for CD8 naive, and one plate was used for CD8 memory. To estimate repertoire size and how much clonotypes are shared between individuals, the study performed deep sequencing of blood TCR repertoires from five healthy adults. Different laboratories and diverse techniques were used to prepare libraries and sequence TCR repertoires, to increase sequencing depth and limit assay-specific biases. Each donor's leukapheresis produced roughly between about 0.8 and 10 billion PBMCs. What the work shows at the level of the full study, not this receptor alone: Because the study included only a small number of donors, the genetic and exposure-history diversity represented was limited. Based on pairwise subsampling, the degree of clonotype sharing among donors was expected to be affected by sequencing depth. Higher generation probabilities were observed for clonotypes shared by all four sorted-subset donors than for non-shared clonotypes. Incomplete sequencing was indicated by rarefaction of sorted-subset datasets, despite the large sequencing depth. When a few donors were compared, the shared fraction of clonotypes was 5% to 6.5% for naive CD4, less than 4% for naive CD8, 2.3% for memory CD4, and 0.3% to 0.5% for memory CD8. Naive subsets generally had larger estimated clonotype richness than memory subsets. Sampling was limited to blood, and TCR repertoires in tissue likely differ from TCR repertoires in blood.

Details on this clone: The antigen it recognizes is unknown. No clone much larger than this one lies a single base away; base qualities are absent.

CD8 naive samples were obtained by positive selection for CCR7 among CD45RO-negative cells, yielding a CD45RA+CCR7+ population from which TemRA cells were excluded. The donors were healthy, HIV-negative adults who had no recently reported acute infections or vaccinations. All donors were Caucasian adults living in Nashville, Tennessee, USA. Blood was collected by leukapheresis, and PBMCs were isolated by Ficoll-Histopaque density gradient centrifugation and then cryopreserved in liquid nitrogen vapor phase. Purity and quantity of every magnetically sorted T cell population were checked by analytical flow cytometry. Genomic DNA was isolated from every sorted fraction and measured by UV absorbance on a Nanodrop 2000c. TCR CDR3 regions were amplified from genomic DNA by multiplex PCR using the deep immunoSEQ assay. Extracted genomic DNA from each cell subset was spread evenly across all wells of several immunoSEQ 96-well plates, with each plate serving as a replicate. For sorted subsets, each replicate PCR was loaded with approximately 190 ng genomic DNA, equivalent to 30,000 or so T cell genomes. The purified libraries were quantified using a Qubit 3.0 fluorometer, sized with a Bioanalyzer 2100, and then quantified again using the KAPA Library Quantification kit. Every immunoSEQ 96-well plate was sequenced on a dedicated single-read 150-cycle Illumina NextSeq 550 flow cell. In the original analysis: The immunoSEQ output contained only junctional sequences without quality scores, so filtering could not match that applied to full-length reads. Sequences were annotated with PyIR, a Python wrapper for IgBLAST v1.9, and V/J genes and CDR3 were assigned using IMGT germline references. Any read was removed if the V/J assignment was weak (E-value above 1e-6), the CDR3 was missing, or the read contained stop codons, out-of-frame junctions, or ambiguous translated residues. A V3J clonotype was defined by an identical inferred V gene, J gene, and CDR3 amino acid sequence. Percentage overlap between repertoires was computed as shared unique clonotypes divided by the size of the smaller repertoire. Repertoire richness was assessed with RTK rarefaction, the Chao1 estimator, and Recon v2.1 estimates of unobserved clonotypes. OLGA was used to compute generation probabilities for all TCRbeta clonotypes that the gDNA method yielded from several donors. TCRdb's version of the immuneACCESS table is confined to in-frame rearrangements and falls short of the full clone set. An unresolved V gene accounts for under half of the shortfall where checked; the remainder is of unknown origin. V and J calls and clone size come straight from that table; D and trimming were deduced from the DNA. In this sample the table shows hundreds of thousands of clones, 90% to 97% of which occur a single time. The ten most abundant clones make up less than 0.3% of the sample.

Trimming leaves V shorter by 5 bases and J shorter by 9 bases, with the junction holding 8 bases beyond the gene matches. For CDR1 and CDR2, the germline V gene (reference sequence) lists SEHNR and FQNEAQ. Reading from cysteine to phenylalanine, the CDR3 counts 14 amino acids. Just CDR3 DNA is preserved here, 42 bases in frame from base 1. The TCR was taken from a man aged 25-45 years in good health. What was sequenced was naive CD8+ T cells sorted from blood. The sample's cell subset or site label, decoded: CD45RA+CCR7+. This chain joins TRBV7-9 to TRBJ2-1; the junction holds 9 bases that match TRBD2. The CDR3 reads as follows: CASSLPGLAAEQFF. The sequence in DNA is TGTGCCAGCAGCCTTCCGGGACTAGCAGCTGAGCAGTTCTTC.